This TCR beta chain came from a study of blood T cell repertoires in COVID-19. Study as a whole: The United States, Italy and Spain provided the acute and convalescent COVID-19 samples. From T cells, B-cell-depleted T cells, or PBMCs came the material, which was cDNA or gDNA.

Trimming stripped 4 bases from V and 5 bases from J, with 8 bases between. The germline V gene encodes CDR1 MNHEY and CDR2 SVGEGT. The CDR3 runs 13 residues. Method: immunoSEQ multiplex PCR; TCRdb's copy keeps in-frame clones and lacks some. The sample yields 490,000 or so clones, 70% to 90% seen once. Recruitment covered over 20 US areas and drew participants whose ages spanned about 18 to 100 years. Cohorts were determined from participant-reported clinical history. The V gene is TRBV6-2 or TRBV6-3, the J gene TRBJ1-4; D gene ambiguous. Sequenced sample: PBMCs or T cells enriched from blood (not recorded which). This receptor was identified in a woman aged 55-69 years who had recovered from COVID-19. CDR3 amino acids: CASSWAQNEKLFF. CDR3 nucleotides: TGTGCCAGCAGTTGGGCGCAGAATGAAAAACTGTTTTTT.